The sequence of this TCR beta chain was determined in a study of CD8+ T cells in alopecia areata. V lost 4 bases to trimming and J lost 7 bases; unmatched junction nucleotides: 7. This CDR3 is 15 amino acids long. CDR1 is SGHRS, CDR2 YFSETQ, per germline. Investigators isolated RNA and reverse transcribed it into cDNA to act as the sequencing template. Assay used: immunoSEQ multiplex PCR; TCRdb lists only in-frame clones, some missing. This repertoire shows 150,000 to 250,000 clones, roughly 64% found once; its top ten account for 5.5%. Specified treatment: oral pan-JAK inhibitor, 5-10 mg twice daily.

This clonotype was sampled from a human donor with alopecia areata. This specimen was CD4+ T cells sorted from blood, taken at week 24, from a patient treated with tofacitinib. The V and J genes are TRBV5-1 and TRBJ2-1, with 11 bases identical to TRBD2. Here the CDR3 reads CASSPTSGGGNEQFF. The CDR3 coding sequence is TGCGCCAGCAGCCCTACTAGCGGGGGAGGAAATGAGCAGTTCTTC.